Presented here are 20 T cell receptor beta chains from one specimen sequenced in a study of T cells in Graves' hyperthyroidism and ophthalmopathy. The CDR3 regions of TCR beta were amplified from RNA transcripts. Primed by the HTBI set, a first-round RT-PCR was run on the TCR CDR3. TCRdb processed the multiplex PCR reads anew with MiXCR; each CDR3 protein has one entry. The sample has 490,000 or so distinct CDR3 sequences, 22% seen once; the top ten hold about 53%. The specimen was blood. Receptor source: an older woman with Graves' ophthalmopathy.

This chain joins TRBV5-6 and TRBJ1-2; no firm D call. Germline V gene data show CDR1 as SGHDT and CDR2 as YYEEEE. Trimming shortened V by 3 bases and J by 2 bases, and 11 bases separated the two germline ends. The CDR3 is made up of 14 amino acids. CDR3: CASSSPSPNYGYTF. The CDR3 region has the DNA TGTGCCAGCAGCTCACCCTCGCCGAACTATGGCTACACCTTC.

Here the CDR3 DNA reads TGTGCCAGCAGATCAAGGTGGGGTACCCACGAGCAGTACTTC. This translates into CASRSRWGTHEQYF. The V and J genes are TRBV6-2 or TRBV6-3 and TRBJ2-7; unclear D gene. This CDR3 region has 14 residues. Germline V gives CDR1 MNHEY, CDR2 SVGEGT. Deletions cut 6 bases from V and 5 bases from J, with 17 bases between.

This clonotype was observed a handful of times. V gene TRBV6-1 combines with J gene TRBJ1-3; perhaps TRBD1 as D (5 bases). V lost 5 bases to trimming and J lost 4 bases, with 21 bases between them. The CDR3 is 17 amino acids. CDR1 and CDR2 from the germline V gene are MNHNS and SASEGT. The CDR3 region is CASSSSNQGAYGNTIYF. The CDR3 nucleotides are TGTGCCAGCAGTTCTTCTAATCAGGGTGCTTACGGAAACACCATATATTTT.

This clonotype was found many times. The J gene is TRBJ1-5, the V gene TRBV6-6; the D gene is possibly TRBD1 (5 bases). The germline V gene has CDR1 MNHNY and CDR2 SVGAGI (reference sequence). The CDR3 is 15 residues long. V shed 2 bases and J shed 4 bases, with 12 bases lying between them. CDR3 sequence reads: CASSYTPGGNQPQHF. CDR3 coding DNA: TGTGCCAGCAGTTACACCCCGGGGGGGAATCAGCCCCAGCATTTT.

As concerns this clonotype: One junction end disagrees with the germline gene, perhaps due to a read error. J is TRBJ2-1 and V is TRBV7-9, with D tentatively TRBD1 or TRBD2 (5 bases each). The V gene's germline CDR1 is SEHNR and CDR2 FQNEAQ (reference sequence). The CDR3 covers 17 residues. The CDR3 DNA follows: TGCGCCAGCAGCCAAGAGGGGCGGCTACTCTCCTACAATGAGCAGTTCTTC. It encodes CASSQEGRLLSYNEQFF.

This clonotype was counted between two and nine times. The rearrangement joins TRBV20-1 to TRBJ1-4; D possibly corresponds to TRBD1 (6 bases). The CDR3 contains 14 residues. In germline, CDR1 is DFQATT, CDR2 SNEGSKA (reference sequence). The V end lost 0 bases, the J end lost 8 bases, and 13 bases lay between the germline ends. The CDR3 DNA reads as TGCAGTGCTAGAGACCAGGGGTTGGGGGAAAAACTGTTTTTT. This codes for CSARDQGLGEKLFF.

This clonotype occurred many times. The V and J genes are TRBV11-2 and TRBJ2-6; D uncertain. In germline, CDR1 is SGHAT, CDR2 FQNNGV. This CDR3 has 17 amino acids. V was trimmed by 5 bases and J by 2 bases, leaving 16 bases between them. CDR3 DNA: TGTGCCAGCAGCCGCTCCGTAATAGGGACTGGGGCCAACGTCCTGACTTTC. This translates into CASSRSVIGTGANVLTF.

This chain links TRBV11-2 with TRBJ2-7; tentative D call: TRBD2 (5 bases). CDR1 is SGHAT, CDR2 FQNNGV, per germline. The V and J ends lost 4 bases and 4 bases respectively, with 20 bases between them. The CDR3 length is 16 residues. CDR3 residues: CASSWLGGSRTYEQYF. DNA of the CDR3: TGTGCCAGCAGCTGGCTGGGCGGGTCCAGGACGTACGAGCAGTACTTC.

This clonotype showed up many times. The chain recombines TRBV6-2 or TRBV6-3 with TRBJ1-1; a weak D match, TRBD1 (6 bases). V dropped 1 base and J dropped 8 bases, with 14 bases sitting between them. Germline V gene sequence: CDR1 MNHEY, CDR2 SVGEGT. This CDR3 is 14 amino acids long. The DNA of the CDR3 is TGTGCCAGCAGTTACTTGAGTCCCGGGACAGAAGCTTTCTTT. Translated: CASSYLSPGTEAFF.

In this sample, this clonotype turned up many times. The chain joins TRBV6-2 or TRBV6-3 to TRBJ1-2; no firm D call. There are 14 residues in the CDR3. The V end was cut by 0 bases, the J end by 4 bases, with 9 bases between. CDR1 is MNHEY and CDR2 is SVGEGT in the germline V gene. CDR3 DNA sequence: TGTGCCAGCAGTTACTCGAACATCGCCTATGGCTACACCTTC. Protein: CASSYSNIAYGYTF.

Many counts were recorded for this clonotype. The chain employs TRBV7-2 and TRBJ1-2; D is unclear. V was trimmed by 4 bases and J by 4 bases, leaving 13 bases between them. Per germline, CDR1 SGHTA and CDR2 FQGNSA. The CDR3 runs 14 residues. Here the CDR3 reads CASSSPTVGYGYTF. CDR3 nucleotides: TGTGCCAGCAGCTCGCCTACAGTGGGCTATGGCTACACCTTC.

This clonotype has a handful of counts. This rearrangement joins TRBV18 to TRBJ1-1; D is uncertain. Trimming shortened V by 3 bases and J by 5 bases, and 10 bases separated the two germline ends. The germline V gene encodes CDR1 KGHSH and CDR2 LQKENI. This CDR3 region has 13 residues. CDR3 residues: CASSPSGSTEAFF. CDR3 coding DNA: TGTGCCAGCTCACCTTCAGGATCTACTGAAGCTTTCTTT.

Concerning this clonotype itself: At one end, the junction sequence differs from germline, possibly due to a read error. CDR3 residues: CASSLEWGNQPQHF. CDR3 in DNA: TGCGCCAGCAGCTTGGAATGGGGAAATCAGCCCCAGCATTTT. The V and J genes are TRBV5-5 and TRBJ1-5; no clear D gene. Per the germline V gene, CDR1 is SGHKS and CDR2 is YYEKEE (reference sequence). There are 14 residues in the CDR3.

Note on this clonotype: The junction shows a germline mismatch at one end, possibly a read error. This sequence joins TRBV11-2 and TRBJ2-4, with D perhaps TRBD2 (7 bases). Germline assignment: CDR1 SGHAT and CDR2 FQNNGV. The CDR3 sequence is 16 residues long. The CDR3 DNA sequence: TGCGCCAGCAGCCAGGGGCGGGGGATAGGCAAAAACATTCAGTACTTC. It is translated as CASSQGRGIGKNIQYF. The variable domain in full, completed from reference TRBV11-2 and TRBJ2-4, reads EAGVAQSPRYKIIEKRQSVAFWCNPISGHATLYWYQQILGQGPKLLIQFQNNGVVDDSQLPKDRFSAERLKGVDSTLKIQPAKLEDSAVYLCASSQGRGIGKNIQYFGAGTRLSVL.

This clonotype was seen a handful of times. One base away lies a much larger clone, so this may be a sequencing read error. V and J are TRBV30 and TRBJ1-1; a weak D match, TRBD1 (5 bases). The CDR3 extends over 12 amino acids. Germline CDR1 reads GTSNPN; CDR2 reads SVGIG (reference sequence). The DNA of the CDR3 is TGTGCCTGGAGTAAGGTAGGGGCTGAAGCTTCCTTT. The encoded protein is CAWSKVGAEASF.

In this sample, this clonotype turned up a few times. The CDR3: CASSFQGGNQPQHF. The CDR3 DNA follows: TGTGCCAGCAGTTTCCAGGGTGGCAATCAGCCCCAGCATTTT. The chain couples TRBV12-3 or TRBV12-4 to TRBJ1-5, with D tentatively TRBD1 (5 bases). This CDR3 is 14 amino acids long. V was clipped by 3 bases and J by 2 bases, with 8 bases between them.

This clonotype occurred many times. The CDR3 coding sequence is TGTGCCAGCAGTGGACAGTGGCCCTTGAACACTGAAGCTTTCTTT. Translated: CASSGQWPLNTEAFF. The chain couples TRBV2 to TRBJ1-1; D possibly corresponds to TRBD1 (5 bases). Germline V gene data show CDR1 as SNHLY and CDR2 as FYNNEI. The CDR3 is made up of 15 amino acids. V was cut by 4 bases and J by 0 bases, with 12 bases left in between.

The gene calls are TRBV5-5 and TRBJ1-2, with a tentative D call TRBD1 (5 bases). CDR3 length equals 17 residues. The V and J ends lost 0 bases and 0 bases respectively, with 15 bases between them. CDR1 and CDR2 from the germline V gene are SGHKS and YYEKEE (reference sequence). CDR3 bases: TGTGCCAGCAGCTTGGCCGGGGCGCTGGAAGCTAACTATGGCTACACCTTC. Amino acids: CASSLAGALEANYGYTF.

This clonotype was seen a handful of times. The chain joins TRBV20-1 to TRBJ2-4; 7 bases are a match to TRBD2. CDR3 length: 14 amino acids. CDR1 and CDR2 (germline): DFQATT, SNEGSKA (reference sequence). With 3 bases clipped from V and 5 bases from J, the junction kept 7 bases outside the gene matches. The CDR3 DNA is TGCAGTGCTAGGTGGCGGGGAGGGGAAAACATTCAGTACTTC. This translates into CSARWRGGENIQYF.

The chain recombines TRBV28 with TRBJ1-1, with D perhaps TRBD1 (6 bases). The germline gives CDR1 MDHEN, CDR2 SYDVKM. V gave up 6 bases and J gave up 10 bases, with 21 bases separating them. CDR3 length: 14 residues. CDR3 sequence (DNA): TGTGCCAGCAGCCCTAGGGCAGGGGCTAGCGGAGCTTTCTTT. Translated: CASSPRAGASGAFF.